Many counts were recorded for the clone carrying this TCR beta chain. Its target is unknown. V lost 3 bases and J 6 bases, leaving 15 bases between the germline ends. The germline V gene has CDR1 DFQATT and CDR2 SNEGSKA (reference sequence). The CDR3 covers 14 residues. This entry belongs to a study of T-cell reconstitution after alpha-beta-depleted transplantation in children. Findings and limits, study-wide: T-cell counts and diversity were attributed mostly to newly produced T cells one year after transplant.

Unique molecular identifiers tagged the TCRbeta library. Each CDR3 protein gets one entry after TCRdb re-called the PCR reads with MiXCR. The repertoire holds tens of thousands of distinct CDR3 sequences, with around 5.9% as singletons. This specimen consisted of PBMCs, mostly from graft donor cells, obtained 60 days after TCRalphabeta/CD19-depleted stem cell transplant. The chain uses TRBV20-1 and TRBJ2-4; perhaps TRBD2 as D (6 bases). This sequence originates from a female patient aged 2-9 years who had a stem cell transplant for aplastic anemia, so the T cells may come from the graft donor. The CDR3 DNA follows: TGCAGTGCTAGTGGCCATTGGGGACTAAACATTCAGTACTTC. As protein: CSASGHWGLNIQYF.